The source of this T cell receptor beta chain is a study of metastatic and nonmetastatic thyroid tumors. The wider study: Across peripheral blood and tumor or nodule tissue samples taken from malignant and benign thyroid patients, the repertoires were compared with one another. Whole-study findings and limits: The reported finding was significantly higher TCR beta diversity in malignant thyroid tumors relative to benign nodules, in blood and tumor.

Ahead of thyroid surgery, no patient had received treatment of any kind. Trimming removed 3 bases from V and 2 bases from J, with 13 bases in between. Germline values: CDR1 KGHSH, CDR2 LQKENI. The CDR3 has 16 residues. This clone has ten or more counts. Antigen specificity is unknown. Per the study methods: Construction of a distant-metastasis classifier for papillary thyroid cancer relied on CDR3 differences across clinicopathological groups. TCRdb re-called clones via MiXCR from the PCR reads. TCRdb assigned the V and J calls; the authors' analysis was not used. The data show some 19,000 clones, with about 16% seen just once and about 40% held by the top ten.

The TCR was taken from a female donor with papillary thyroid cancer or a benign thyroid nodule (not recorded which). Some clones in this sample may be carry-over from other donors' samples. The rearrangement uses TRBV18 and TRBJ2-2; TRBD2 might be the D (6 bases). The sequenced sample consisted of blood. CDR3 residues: CASSPSGVRNTGELFF. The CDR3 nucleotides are TGTGCCAGCTCACCGTCGGGAGTTCGTAACACCGGGGAGCTGTTTTTT.